The 23 T cell receptor beta chains given below trace back to one sample, sequenced in a study of shared clonotypes between healthy human individuals. Data came from immunoSEQ multiplex PCR; TCRdb stores just in-frame clones and leaves some out. The sample contains under 550,000 clones, about 96% of which appear only once. The sample comprised naive CD4+ T cells sorted from blood. Subset here: CD45RA+ positively selected. The receptor source for this set is a woman aged 30 to 39 in good health.

In its sample, this clone was seen once. The rearrangement links TRBV18 to TRBJ1-1; D unresolved. The CDR3 consists of 15 residues. Trimming left V 1 base short and J 3 bases short, with 12 bases between. Germline V gives CDR1 KGHSH, CDR2 LQKENI. The CDR3 sequence: CASSPRFEEDTEAFF. The CDR3 DNA sequence: TGTGCCAGCTCACCACGGTTCGAGGAGGACACTGAAGCTTTCTTT. Complete variable domain (other parts from reference TRBV18 and TRBJ1-1): NAGVMQNPRHLVRRRGQEARLRCSPMKGHSHVYWYRQLPEEGLKFMVYLQKENIIDESGMPKERFSAEFPKEGPSILRIQQVVRGDSAAYFCASSPRFEEDTEAFFGQGTRLTVV.

This chain joins TRBV2 and TRBJ1-2; 9 nucleotides match TRBD1. Germline CDR1 and CDR2: SNHLY and FYNNEI. The CDR3 runs to 14 residues. Germline trimming cut 4 bases from V and 7 bases from J; bases unmatched to any gene: 7. The CDR3 DNA follows: TGTGCCAGCAGTGCACAGGGGGCCTCATTTGGCTACACCTTC. It codes for CASSAQGASFGYTF.

V and J are TRBV5-4 and TRBJ2-1; 9 bases are a match to TRBD2. This CDR3 is 19 amino acids long. Germline CDR1 is SGHNT and CDR2 is YYREEE (reference sequence). V lost 3 bases, J lost 0 bases, and 13 bases stayed unmatched. The CDR3 here is CASSSLLREGRYSYNEQFF. The DNA for the CDR3 is TGTGCCAGCAGCTCGCTCTTGCGGGAGGGCCGTTACTCCTACAATGAGCAGTTCTTC.

This rearrangement joins TRBV10-2 to TRBJ1-5; a possible D gene is TRBD1 (6 bases). The germline V gene encodes CDR1 WSHSY and CDR2 SAAADI. V lost 7 bases and J 0 bases, leaving 13 bases between the germline ends. The CDR3 totals 15 residues. CDR3 bases: TGCGCCAGCATGAGTTCAGGGGTTAGCAATCAGCCCCAGCATTTT. Protein product: CASMSSGVSNQPQHF.

V is TRBV18 and J is TRBJ1-1; D perhaps matches TRBD1 (6 bases). The CDR3 length is 21 residues. Germline CDR1 reads KGHSH; CDR2 reads LQKENI. Trimming took 3 bases from V and 5 from J, leaving 34 bases between them. The CDR3: CASSPRTKTRGGGEGGTEAFF. The CDR3, as DNA: TGTGCCAGCTCACCGCGTACAAAAACCAGGGGCGGGGGAGAGGGAGGAACTGAAGCTTTCTTT.

The table lists this clone with a count of one. This chain connects TRBV25-1 to TRBJ2-7, with TRBD2 matching over 11 bases. This CDR3 comprises 16 residues. Trimming removed 1 base from V and 7 bases from J; junction bases left unmatched: 9. Germline loops: CDR1 MGHDK, CDR2 SYGVNS. The CDR3 protein is CASSELGSGRAKEQYF. CDR3 coding DNA: TGTGCCAGCAGTGAATTGGGTAGCGGGAGGGCGAAGGAGCAGTACTTC.

V gene TRBV18 combines with J gene TRBJ1-1; 7 nucleotides agree with TRBD1. V trimming: 4 bases; J trimming: 1 base; junction bases outside the gene matches: 3. The CDR3 is made up of 14 amino acids. Germline assignment: CDR1 KGHSH and CDR2 LQKENI. DNA of the CDR3: TGTGCCAGCTCACTCACAGGGGCGAACACTGAAGCTTTCTTT. This codes for CASSLTGANTEAFF. Based on the CDR3 plus reference TRBV18 and TRBJ1-1, the full variable domain is NAGVMQNPRHLVRRRGQEARLRCSPMKGHSHVYWYRQLPEEGLKFMVYLQKENIIDESGMPKERFSAEFPKEGPSILRIQQVVRGDSAAYFCASSLTGANTEAFFGQGTRLTVV.

This clone was recorded once. The V call is TRBV13, the J call TRBJ2-3; D might be TRBD1 (5 bases). Trimming left V 5 bases short and J 0 bases short, with 15 bases between. This CDR3 has 16 residues. The germline gives CDR1 PRHDT, CDR2 FYEKMQ (reference sequence). The CDR3: CASSGERGPSTDTQYF. The DNA of the CDR3 is TGTGCCAGCAGCGGTGAAAGGGGTCCGAGCACAGATACGCAGTATTTT.

The rearrangement uses TRBV19 and TRBJ2-1, with 10 bases that match TRBD1. The CDR3 runs to 18 residues. Germline V gives CDR1 LNHDA, CDR2 SQIVND (reference sequence). V lost 5 bases and J lost 3; bases outside the gene matches: 13. The CDR3 region has the DNA TGTGCCAGTAGTTCGCATCCGGGACAGGGGACAAACTACAATGAGCAGTTCTTC. It encodes CASSSHPGQGTNYNEQFF.

This chain connects TRBV11-3 to TRBJ2-2; perhaps TRBD1 as D (5 bases). CDR1 SGHNT and CDR2 YENEEA come from the germline V gene. The CDR3 contains 14 residues. The V end lost 5 bases, the J end lost 6 bases, and 13 bases lay between the germline ends. CDR3 amino acids: CASSNKGVSGELFF. For the CDR3, the DNA is TGTGCCAGCAGCAACAAAGGGGTTTCCGGGGAGCTGTTTTTT. Full variable domain (missing parts from reference TRBV11-3 and TRBJ2-2): EAGVVQSPRYKIIEKKQPVAFWCNPISGHNTLYWYLQNLGQGPELLIRYENEEAVDDSQLPKDRFSAERLKGVDSTLKIQPAELGDSAVYLCASSNKGVSGELFFGEGSRLTVL.

The chain employs TRBV9 and TRBJ2-2, with TRBD1 identical over 9 bases. Losses at the gene ends were 3 bases for V and 2 bases for J; bases not matched to a gene: 2. There are 15 residues in the CDR3. In germline, CDR1 is SGDLS, CDR2 YYNGEE. The CDR3 reads CASSGTGENTGELFF. The CDR3 DNA is TGTGCCAGCAGCGGGACAGGGGAAAACACCGGGGAGCTGTTTTTT. Filled out from reference TRBV9 and TRBJ2-2, the complete variable domain reads DSGVTQTPKHLITATGQRVTLRCSPRSGDLSVYWYQQSLDQGLQFLIQYYNGEERAKGNILERFSAQQFPDLHSELNLSSLELGDSALYFCASSGTGENTGELFFGEGSRLTVL.

As regards this clone: The sample has other DNA sequences that encode this CDR3 too. The V gene is TRBV28, the J gene TRBJ1-1, with 8 nucleotides matching TRBD1. The junction had 5 bases not matched to a gene; V was cut back by 6 bases and J by 2 bases. Germline values: CDR1 MDHEN, CDR2 SYDVKM. The CDR3 covers 14 residues. CDR3 nucleotides: TGTGCCAGCAGAACAGGACAGGGTAACACTGAAGCTTTCTTT. It codes for CASRTGQGNTEAFF.

V and J are TRBV19 and TRBJ2-3, with 8 nucleotides matching TRBD2. The germline gives CDR1 LNHDA, CDR2 SQIVND (reference sequence). The CDR3 is 15 residues long. Trimming cost V 5 bases and J 1 base; bases outside gene matches: 5. The CDR3 sequence: CASSSAGVGTDTQYF. DNA of the CDR3: TGTGCCAGTAGTTCAGCGGGAGTCGGCACAGATACGCAGTATTTT.

The V call is TRBV28, the J call TRBJ2-3; D call uncertain. This CDR3 has 12 residues. CDR1 and CDR2 (germline): MDHEN, SYDVKM. V was cut by 2 bases and J by 6 bases, with 6 bases left in between. CDR3 sequence (DNA): TGTGCCAGCAGTTTACGGATTGATACGCAGTATTTT. This translates into CASSLRIDTQYF.

This chain joins TRBV19 and TRBJ2-1; D uncertain. Trimming left V 4 bases short and J 0 bases short, with 7 bases between. The germline gives CDR1 LNHDA, CDR2 SQIVND (reference sequence). The CDR3 is 14 residues long. CDR3 in DNA: TGTGCCAGTAGTACGGTGGTCTCCTACAATGAGCAGTTCTTC. Translating gives CASSTVVSYNEQFF.

The rearrangement joins TRBV7-9 to TRBJ2-5; 8 bases line up with TRBD1. Germline CDR1 is SEHNR and CDR2 is FQNEAQ (reference sequence). The trim removed 5 bases at V and 0 bases at J, leaving 5 bases unmatched. CDR3 size: 15 residues. The CDR3 DNA is TGTGCCAGCAGCCCACAGGGGGGCTACCAAGAGACCCAGTACTTC. It is translated as CASSPQGGYQETQYF. Filled out from reference TRBV7-9 and TRBJ2-5, the complete variable domain reads DTGVSQNPRHKITKRGQNVTFRCDPISEHNRLYWYRQTLGQGPEFLTYFQNEAQLEKSRLLSDRFSAERPKGSFSTLEIQRTEQGDSAMYLCASSPQGGYQETQYFGPGTRLLVL.

The gene calls are TRBV7-6 and TRBJ2-1, with 7 bases matching TRBD1. Germline V gene lookup returns CDR1 SGHVS and CDR2 FNYEAQ. The CDR3 extends over 15 amino acids. Trimming cost V 5 bases and J 3 bases; bases outside gene matches: 7. The CDR3 bases are TGTGCCAGCAGCCCCCGGGACAGCGACTACAATGAGCAGTTCTTC. Protein: CASSPRDSDYNEQFF.

The chain employs TRBV6-5 and TRBJ2-4, with TRBD1 as a possible D gene (6 bases). The CDR3 has 14 residues. Germline V gives CDR1 MNHEY, CDR2 SVGAGI. With 4 bases removed from V and 7 bases from J, the gap between germline ends came to 14 bases. DNA of the CDR3: TGTGCCAGCAGTTCGACAGGTCGTGGCAACATTCAGTACTTC. It yields the protein CASSSTGRGNIQYF.

The chain joins TRBV15 to TRBJ2-3; 8 bases match TRBD2. The CDR3 totals 15 residues. The germline V gene encodes CDR1 LNHNV and CDR2 YYDKDF (reference sequence). V trimming: 5 bases; J trimming: 5 bases; junction bases outside the gene matches: 9. The DNA for the CDR3 is TGTGCCACCAGCGACCGCCCGGGAGGGCGAGATACGCAGTATTTT. Its protein is CATSDRPGGRDTQYF.

The chain couples TRBV11-2 to TRBJ2-7; 13 bases match TRBD2. The germline CDR1 and CDR2 sequences are SGHAT and FQNNGV. The J segment lost 0 bases and the V segment lost 0 bases, leaving 8 bases of the junction unmatched. The CDR3 has 19 residues. The DNA for the CDR3 is TGTGCCAGCAGCTTAGATTTGACTAGCGGGAGGTGGATCTCCTACGAGCAGTACTTC. Translating it yields CASSLDLTSGRWISYEQYF. Full variable domain (remainder filled in from reference TRBV11-2 and TRBJ2-7): EAGVAQSPRYKIIEKRQSVAFWCNPISGHATLYWYQQILGQGPKLLIQFQNNGVVDDSQLPKDRFSAERLKGVDSTLKIQPAKLEDSAVYLCASSLDLTSGRWISYEQYFGPGTRLTVT.

The V call is TRBV30, the J call TRBJ1-1; D might be TRBD1 (5 bases). The ends were cut back, 2 bases at V and 3 bases at J, with 16 bases in the middle. Germline CDR1 GTSNPN, CDR2 SVGIG (reference sequence). The CDR3 is made up of 15 amino acids. The DNA for the CDR3 is TGTGCCTGGAGTCCGACCTTAAGAGGGGACACTGAAGCTTTCTTT. This codes for CAWSPTLRGDTEAFF.

The V and J genes are TRBV14 and TRBJ2-3; TRBD2 aligns across 7 bases. Germline trimming cut 4 bases from V and 1 base from J; bases unmatched to any gene: 8. Germline V gene sequence: CDR1 SGHDN, CDR2 FVKESK. CDR3 length equals 16 residues. CDR3 sequence reads: CASSRGGSGRTDTQYF. The CDR3 DNA reads TGTGCCAGCAGCCGGGGGGGAAGCGGCCGCACAGATACGCAGTATTTT.

This clone showed up just once. The V gene is TRBV5-1, the J gene TRBJ2-1; D is undetermined. The ends were cut back, 2 bases at V and 7 bases at J, with 10 bases in the middle. Germline V gene sequence: CDR1 SGHRS, CDR2 YFSETQ. The CDR3 runs 13 residues. CDR3 DNA sequence: TGCGCCAGCAGCTTTTTGGCGCTGAATGAGCAGTTCTTC. Protein: CASSFLALNEQFF.